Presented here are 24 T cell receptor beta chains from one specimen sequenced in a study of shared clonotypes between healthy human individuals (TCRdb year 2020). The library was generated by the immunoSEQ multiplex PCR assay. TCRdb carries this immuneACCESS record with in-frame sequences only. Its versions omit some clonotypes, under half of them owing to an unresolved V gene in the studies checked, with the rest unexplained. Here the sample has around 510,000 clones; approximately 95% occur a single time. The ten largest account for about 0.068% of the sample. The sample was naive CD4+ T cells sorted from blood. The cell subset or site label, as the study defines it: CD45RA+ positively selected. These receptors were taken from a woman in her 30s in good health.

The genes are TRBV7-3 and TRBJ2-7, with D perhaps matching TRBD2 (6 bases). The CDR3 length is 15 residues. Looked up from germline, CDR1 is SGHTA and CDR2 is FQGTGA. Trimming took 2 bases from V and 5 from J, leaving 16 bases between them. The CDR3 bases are TGTGCCAGCAGCTTAGCCGGGAGCCAGAACAACGAGCAGTACTTC. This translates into CASSLAGSQNNEQYF.

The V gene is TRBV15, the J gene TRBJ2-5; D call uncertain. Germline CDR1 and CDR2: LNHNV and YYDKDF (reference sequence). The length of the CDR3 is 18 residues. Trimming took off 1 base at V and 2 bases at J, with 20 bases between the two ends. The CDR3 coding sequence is TGTGCCACCAGCAGAGTAACGGTAACGGACGTGAAACAAGAGACCCAGTACTTC. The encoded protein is CATSRVTVTDVKQETQYF.

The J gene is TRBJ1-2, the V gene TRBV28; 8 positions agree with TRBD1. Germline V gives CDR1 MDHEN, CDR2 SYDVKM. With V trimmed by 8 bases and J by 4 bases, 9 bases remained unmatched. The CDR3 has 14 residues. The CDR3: CASAQTGETYGYTF. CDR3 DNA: TGTGCCAGCGCGCAGACAGGGGAGACCTATGGCTACACCTTC.

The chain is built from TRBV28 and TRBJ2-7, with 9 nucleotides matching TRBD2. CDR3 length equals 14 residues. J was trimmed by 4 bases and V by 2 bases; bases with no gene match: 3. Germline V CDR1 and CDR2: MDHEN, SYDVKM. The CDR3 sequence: CASSLRSGSYEQYF. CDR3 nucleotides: TGTGCCAGCAGTTTACGTAGCGGGAGTTACGAGCAGTACTTC.

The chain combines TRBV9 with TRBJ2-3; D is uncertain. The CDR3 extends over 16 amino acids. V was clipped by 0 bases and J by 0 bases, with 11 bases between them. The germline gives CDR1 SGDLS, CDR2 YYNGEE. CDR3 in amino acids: CASSVEAPPSTDTQYF. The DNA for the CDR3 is TGTGCCAGCAGCGTAGAGGCGCCGCCTAGCACAGATACGCAGTATTTT.

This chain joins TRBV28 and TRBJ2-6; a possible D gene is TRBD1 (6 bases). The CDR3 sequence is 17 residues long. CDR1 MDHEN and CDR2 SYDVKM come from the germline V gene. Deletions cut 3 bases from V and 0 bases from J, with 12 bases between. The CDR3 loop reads CASSFRQGSSGANVLTF. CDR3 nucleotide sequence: TGTGCCAGCAGTTTTAGGCAGGGGTCCTCTGGGGCCAACGTCCTGACTTTC.

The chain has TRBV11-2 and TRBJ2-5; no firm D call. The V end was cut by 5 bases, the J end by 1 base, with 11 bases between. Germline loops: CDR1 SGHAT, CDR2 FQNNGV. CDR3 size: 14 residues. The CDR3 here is CASSLRSFQETQYF. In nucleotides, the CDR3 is TGTGCCAGCAGCCTCCGGAGTTTCCAAGAGACCCAGTACTTC.

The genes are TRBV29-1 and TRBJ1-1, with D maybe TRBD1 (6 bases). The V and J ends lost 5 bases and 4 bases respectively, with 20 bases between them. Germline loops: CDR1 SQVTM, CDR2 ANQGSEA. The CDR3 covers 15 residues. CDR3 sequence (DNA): TGCAGCGTTTCCGGGGGGCGGGGCTGGACCACTGAAGCTTTCTTT. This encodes CSVSGGRGWTTEAFF.

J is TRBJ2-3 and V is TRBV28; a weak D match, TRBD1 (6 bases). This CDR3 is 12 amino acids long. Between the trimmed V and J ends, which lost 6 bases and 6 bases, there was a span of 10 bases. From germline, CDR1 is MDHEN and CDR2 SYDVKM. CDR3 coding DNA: TGTGCCAGCAGCAGGGGTGAGGATACGCAGTATTTT. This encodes CASSRGEDTQYF.

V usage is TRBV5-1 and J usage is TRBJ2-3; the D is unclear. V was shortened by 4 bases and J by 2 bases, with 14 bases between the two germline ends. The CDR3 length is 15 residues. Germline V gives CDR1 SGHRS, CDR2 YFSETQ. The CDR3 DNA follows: TGCGCCAGCAGCCCAAGTTGGGGATCCACAGATACGCAGTATTTT. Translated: CASSPSWGSTDTQYF.

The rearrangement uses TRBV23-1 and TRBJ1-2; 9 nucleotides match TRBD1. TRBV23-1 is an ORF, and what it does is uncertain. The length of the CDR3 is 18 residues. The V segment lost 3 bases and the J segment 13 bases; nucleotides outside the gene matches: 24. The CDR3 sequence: CASSHLLPQPGQGSSATF. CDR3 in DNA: TGCGCCAGCAGTCACCTATTACCCCAACCGGGACAGGGATCGTCGGCCACCTTC.

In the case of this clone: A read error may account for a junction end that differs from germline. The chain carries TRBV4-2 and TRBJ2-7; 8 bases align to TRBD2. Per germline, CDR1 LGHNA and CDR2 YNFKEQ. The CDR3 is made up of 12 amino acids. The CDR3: CASSQGFGTRDF. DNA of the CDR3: TGTGCCAGCAGCCAAGGTTTCGGGACTAGGGACTTC.

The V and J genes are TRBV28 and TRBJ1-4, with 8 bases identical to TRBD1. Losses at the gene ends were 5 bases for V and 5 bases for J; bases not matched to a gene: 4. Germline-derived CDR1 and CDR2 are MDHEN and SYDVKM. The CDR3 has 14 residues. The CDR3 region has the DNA TGTGCCAGCAGTCCGGGACAGGTGAATGAAAAACTGTTTTTT. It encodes CASSPGQVNEKLFF.

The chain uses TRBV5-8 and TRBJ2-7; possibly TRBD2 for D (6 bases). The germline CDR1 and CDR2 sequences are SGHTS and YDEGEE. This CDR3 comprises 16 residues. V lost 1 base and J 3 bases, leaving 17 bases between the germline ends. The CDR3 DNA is TGTGCCAGCAGCTTGAGCTGGGGGGATCGAATCTACGAGCAGTACTTC. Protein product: CASSLSWGDRIYEQYF.

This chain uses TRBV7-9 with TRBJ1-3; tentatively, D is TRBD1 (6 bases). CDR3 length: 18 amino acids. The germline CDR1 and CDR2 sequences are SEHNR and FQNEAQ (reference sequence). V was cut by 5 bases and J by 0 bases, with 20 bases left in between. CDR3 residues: CASSLGGARASSGNTIYF. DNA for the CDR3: TGTGCCAGCAGCCTAGGGGGTGCCAGGGCCAGCTCTGGAAACACCATATATTTT. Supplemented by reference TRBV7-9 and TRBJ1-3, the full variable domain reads DTGVSQNPRHKITKRGQNVTFRCDPISEHNRLYWYRQTLGQGPEFLTYFQNEAQLEKSRLLSDRFSAERPKGSFSTLEIQRTEQGDSAMYLCASSLGGARASSGNTIYFGEGSWLTVV.

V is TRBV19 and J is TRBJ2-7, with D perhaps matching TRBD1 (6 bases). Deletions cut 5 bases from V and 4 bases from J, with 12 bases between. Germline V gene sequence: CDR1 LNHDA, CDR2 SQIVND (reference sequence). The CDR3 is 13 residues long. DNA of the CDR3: TGTGCCAGTAGTGGTGGGGGCATTTACGAGCAGTACTTC. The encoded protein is CASSGGGIYEQYF.

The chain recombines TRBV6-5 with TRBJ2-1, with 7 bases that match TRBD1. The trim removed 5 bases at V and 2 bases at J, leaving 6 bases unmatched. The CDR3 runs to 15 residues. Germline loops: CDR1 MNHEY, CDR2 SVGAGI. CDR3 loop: CASSRQGVAYNEQFF. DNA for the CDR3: TGTGCCAGCAGTCGCCAGGGGGTAGCCTACAATGAGCAGTTCTTC.

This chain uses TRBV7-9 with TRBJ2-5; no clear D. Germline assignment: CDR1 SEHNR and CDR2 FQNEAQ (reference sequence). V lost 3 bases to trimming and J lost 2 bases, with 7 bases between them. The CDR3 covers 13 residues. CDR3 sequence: CASSLGRQETQYF. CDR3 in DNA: TGTGCCAGCAGCTTGGGCAGACAAGAGACCCAGTACTTC.

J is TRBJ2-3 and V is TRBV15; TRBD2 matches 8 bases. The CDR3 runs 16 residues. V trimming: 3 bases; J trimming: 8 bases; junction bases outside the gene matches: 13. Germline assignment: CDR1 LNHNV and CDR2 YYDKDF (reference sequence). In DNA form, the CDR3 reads TGTGCCACCAGCAGGCCGGGAGGGAGGACCCACGGTACGCAGTATTTT. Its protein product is CATSRPGGRTHGTQYF. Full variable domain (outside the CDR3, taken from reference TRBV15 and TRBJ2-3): DAMVIQNPRYQVTQFGKPVTLSCSQTLNHNVMYWYQQKSSQAPKLLFHYYDKDFNNEADTPDNFQSRRPNTSFCFLDIRSPGLGDTAMYLCATSRPGGRTHGTQYFGPGTRLTVL.

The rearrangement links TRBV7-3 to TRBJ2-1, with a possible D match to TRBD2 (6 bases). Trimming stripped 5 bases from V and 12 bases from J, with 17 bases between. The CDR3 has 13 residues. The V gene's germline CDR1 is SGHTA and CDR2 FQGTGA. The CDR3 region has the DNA TGTGCCAGCAGCCTCGGACTATTTCGGACGCAGTTCTTC. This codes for CASSLGLFRTQFF.

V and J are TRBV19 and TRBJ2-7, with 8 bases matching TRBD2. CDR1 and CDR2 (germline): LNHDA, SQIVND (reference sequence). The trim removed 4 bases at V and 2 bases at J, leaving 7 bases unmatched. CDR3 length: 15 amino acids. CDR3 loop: CASSTGTGGAYEQYF. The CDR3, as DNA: TGTGCCAGTAGTACGGGGACGGGGGGGGCCTACGAGCAGTACTTC.

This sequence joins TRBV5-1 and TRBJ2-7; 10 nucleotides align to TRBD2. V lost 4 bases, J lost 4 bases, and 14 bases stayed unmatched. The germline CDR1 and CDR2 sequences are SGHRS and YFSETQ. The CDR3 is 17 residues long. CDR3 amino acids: CASSPNPEREGRYEQYF. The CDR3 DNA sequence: TGCGCCAGCAGCCCCAACCCGGAGCGGGAGGGCCGGTACGAGCAGTACTTC.

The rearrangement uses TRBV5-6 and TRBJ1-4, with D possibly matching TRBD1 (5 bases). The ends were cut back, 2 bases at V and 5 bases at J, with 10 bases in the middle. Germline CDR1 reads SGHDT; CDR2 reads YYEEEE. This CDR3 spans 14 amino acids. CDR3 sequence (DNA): TGTGCCAGCAGCTTTCAAGGGGTCAATGAAAAACTGTTTTTT. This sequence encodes CASSFQGVNEKLFF.

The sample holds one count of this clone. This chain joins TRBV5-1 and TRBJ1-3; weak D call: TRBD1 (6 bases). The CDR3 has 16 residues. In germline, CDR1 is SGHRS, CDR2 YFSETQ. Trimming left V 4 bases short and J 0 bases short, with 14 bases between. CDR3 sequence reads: CASSTGTFNSGNTIYF. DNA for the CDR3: TGCGCCAGCAGCACAGGGACCTTCAACTCTGGAAACACCATATATTTT. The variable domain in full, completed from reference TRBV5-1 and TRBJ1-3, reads KAGVTQTPRYLIKTRGQQVTLSCSPISGHRSVSWYQQTPGQGLQFLFEYFSETQRNKGNFPGRFSGRQFSNSRSEMNVSTLELGDSALYLCASSTGTFNSGNTIYFGEGSWLTVV.